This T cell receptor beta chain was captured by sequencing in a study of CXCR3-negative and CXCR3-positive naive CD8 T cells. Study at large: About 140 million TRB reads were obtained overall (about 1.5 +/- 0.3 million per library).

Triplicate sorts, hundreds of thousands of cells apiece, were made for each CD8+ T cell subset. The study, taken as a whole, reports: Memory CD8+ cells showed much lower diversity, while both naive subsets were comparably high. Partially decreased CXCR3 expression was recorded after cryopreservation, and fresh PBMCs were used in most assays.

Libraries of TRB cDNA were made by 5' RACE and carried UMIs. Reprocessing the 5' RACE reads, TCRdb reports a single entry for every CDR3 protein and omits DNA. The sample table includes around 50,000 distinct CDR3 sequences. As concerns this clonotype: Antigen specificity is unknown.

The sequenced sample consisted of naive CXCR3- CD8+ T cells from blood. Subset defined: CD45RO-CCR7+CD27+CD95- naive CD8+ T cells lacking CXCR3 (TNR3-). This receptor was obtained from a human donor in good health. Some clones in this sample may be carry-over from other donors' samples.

CDR3 loop: CASSLFSADTQYF. The chain carries TRBV28 and TRBJ2-3. CDR1 is MDHEN, CDR2 SYDVKM, per germline. CDR3 length: 13 amino acids. Complete variable domain (other parts from reference TRBV28 and TRBJ2-3): DVKVTQSSRYLVKRTGEKVFLECVQDMDHENMFWYRQDPGLGLRLIYFSYDVKMKEKGDIPEGYSVSREKKERFSLILESASTNQTSMYLCASSLFSADTQYFGPGTRLTVL.